Here is one T cell receptor beta chain with its context. Sequencing used immunoSEQ multiplex PCR; TCRdb keeps in-frame clones, though not all of them. The sample contains more than 550,000 clones, 80% to 90% of which appear only once. These data come from a study of shared T cell receptors in the human thymus. These same data were also listed under a study on human thymus T cells. As that report states: Those donating were healthy Finnish infants in corrective surgery for congenital heart defects. The thymus was resected at corrective cardiac surgery. Repertoires from thymus and blood appeared to show biased V and J gene usage. Related reports documented highly overlapping thymic repertoires among unrelated individuals.

The sample was thymocytes. The sequence came from a girl under three years old with a congenital heart defect.

CDR3 loop: CAAGPGGITDTQYF. CDR3 nucleotide sequence: TGCGCCGCAGGACCAGGGGGGATCACAGATACGCAGTATTTT. The chain recombines TRBV4-3 with TRBJ2-3; D may be TRBD1 (7 bases). This CDR3 region has 14 residues. The germline gives CDR1 LGHNA, CDR2 YSLEER. V lost 11 bases to trimming and J lost 2 bases, with 17 bases between them.